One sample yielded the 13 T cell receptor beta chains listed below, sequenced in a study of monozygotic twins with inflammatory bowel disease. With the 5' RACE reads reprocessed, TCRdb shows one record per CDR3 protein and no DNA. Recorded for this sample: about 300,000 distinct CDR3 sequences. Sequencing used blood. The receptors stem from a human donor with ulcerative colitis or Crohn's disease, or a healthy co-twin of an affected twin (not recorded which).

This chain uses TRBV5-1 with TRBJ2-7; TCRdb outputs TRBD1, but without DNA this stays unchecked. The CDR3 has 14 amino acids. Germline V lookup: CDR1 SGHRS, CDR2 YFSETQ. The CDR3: CASSGRQDTYEQYF.

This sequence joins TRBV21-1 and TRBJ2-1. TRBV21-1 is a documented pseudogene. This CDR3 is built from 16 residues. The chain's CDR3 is CASSKYLRWQNNEQFF.

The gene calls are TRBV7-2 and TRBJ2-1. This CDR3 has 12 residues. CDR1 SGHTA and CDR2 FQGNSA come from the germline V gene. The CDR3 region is CASSSYYNEQFF.

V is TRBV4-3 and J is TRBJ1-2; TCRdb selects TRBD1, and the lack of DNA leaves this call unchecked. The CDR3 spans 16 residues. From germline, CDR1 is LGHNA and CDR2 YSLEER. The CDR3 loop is CASATLADRGLSGYTF.

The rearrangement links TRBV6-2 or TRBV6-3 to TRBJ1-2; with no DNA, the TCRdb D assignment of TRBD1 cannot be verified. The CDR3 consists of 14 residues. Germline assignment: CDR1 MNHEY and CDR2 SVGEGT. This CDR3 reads CASSVQGNNYGYTF.

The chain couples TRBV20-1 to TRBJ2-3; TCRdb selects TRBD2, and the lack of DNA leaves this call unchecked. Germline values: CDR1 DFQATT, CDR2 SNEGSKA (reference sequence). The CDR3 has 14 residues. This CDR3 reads CSAFSGRAEDTQYF.

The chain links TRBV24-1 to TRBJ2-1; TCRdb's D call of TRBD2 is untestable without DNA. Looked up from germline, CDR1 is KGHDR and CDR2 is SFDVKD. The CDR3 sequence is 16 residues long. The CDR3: CATSPGTSGGYNEQFF.

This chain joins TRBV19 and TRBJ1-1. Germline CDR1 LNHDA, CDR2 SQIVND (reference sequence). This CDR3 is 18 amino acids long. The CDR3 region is CASSIGRGPRQTNTEAFF.

Here the CDR3 reads CASSLDLERESSYNEQFF. This chain uses TRBV7-6 with TRBJ2-1; the D call from TCRdb, TRBD2, cannot be confirmed without DNA. CDR3 size: 18 residues. Looked up from germline, CDR1 is SGHVS and CDR2 is FNYEAQ.

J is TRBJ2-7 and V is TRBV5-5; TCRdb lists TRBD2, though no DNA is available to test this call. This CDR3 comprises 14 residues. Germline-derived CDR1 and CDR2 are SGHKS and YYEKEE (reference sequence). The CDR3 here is CASSLDEGSLVWYF.

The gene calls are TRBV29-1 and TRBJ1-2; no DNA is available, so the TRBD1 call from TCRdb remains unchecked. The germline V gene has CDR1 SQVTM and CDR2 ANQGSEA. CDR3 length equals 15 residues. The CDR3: CSVEVRQGMSDGYTF. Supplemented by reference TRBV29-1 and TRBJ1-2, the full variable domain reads SAVISQKPSRDICQRGTSLTIQCQVDSQVTMMFWYRQQPGQSLTLIATANQGSEATYESGFVIDKFPISRPNLTFSTLTVSNMSPEDSSIYLCSVEVRQGMSDGYTFGSGTRLTVV.

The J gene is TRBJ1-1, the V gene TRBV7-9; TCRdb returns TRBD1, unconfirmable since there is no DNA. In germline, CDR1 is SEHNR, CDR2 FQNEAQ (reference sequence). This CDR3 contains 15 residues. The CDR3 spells CASSLSRARNTEAFF.

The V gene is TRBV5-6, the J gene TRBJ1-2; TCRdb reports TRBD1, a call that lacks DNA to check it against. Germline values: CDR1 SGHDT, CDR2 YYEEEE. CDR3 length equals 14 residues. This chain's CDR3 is CASSLPGQGDGYTF.